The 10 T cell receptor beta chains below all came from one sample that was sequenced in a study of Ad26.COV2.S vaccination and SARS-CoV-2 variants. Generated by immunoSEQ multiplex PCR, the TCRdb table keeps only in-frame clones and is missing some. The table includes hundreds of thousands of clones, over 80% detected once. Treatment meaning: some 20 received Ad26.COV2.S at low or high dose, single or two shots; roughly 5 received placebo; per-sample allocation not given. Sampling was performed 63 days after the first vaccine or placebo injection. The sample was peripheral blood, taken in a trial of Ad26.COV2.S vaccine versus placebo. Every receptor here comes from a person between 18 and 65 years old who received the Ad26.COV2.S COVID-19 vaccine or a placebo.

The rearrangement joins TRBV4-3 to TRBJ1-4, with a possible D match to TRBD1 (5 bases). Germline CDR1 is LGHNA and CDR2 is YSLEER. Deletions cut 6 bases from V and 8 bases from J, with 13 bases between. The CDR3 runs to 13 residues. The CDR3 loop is CASSLEGEEKLFF. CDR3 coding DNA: TGCGCCAGCAGTCTAGAAGGGGAAGAAAAACTGTTTTTT.

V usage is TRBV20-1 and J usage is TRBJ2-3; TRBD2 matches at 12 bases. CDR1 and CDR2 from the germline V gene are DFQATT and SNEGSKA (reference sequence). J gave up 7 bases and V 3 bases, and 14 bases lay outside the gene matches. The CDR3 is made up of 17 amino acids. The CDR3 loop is CSASDLAGGLGIYTQYF. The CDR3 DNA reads TGCAGTGCTAGTGATCTAGCGGGGGGGCTGGGTATTTATACGCAGTATTTT.

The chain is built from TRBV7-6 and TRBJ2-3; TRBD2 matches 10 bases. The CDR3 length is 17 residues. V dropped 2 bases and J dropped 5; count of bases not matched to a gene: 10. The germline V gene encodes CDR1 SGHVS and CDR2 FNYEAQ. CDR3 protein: CASSLLTAGGPRDTQYF. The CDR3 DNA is TGTGCCAGCAGCTTACTTACAGCGGGGGGGCCAAGAGATACGCAGTATTTT. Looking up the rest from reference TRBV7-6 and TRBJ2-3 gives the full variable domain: GAGVSQSPRYKVTKRGQDVALRCDPISGHVSLYWYRQALGQGPEFLTYFNYEAQQDKSGLPNDRFSAERPEGSISTLTIQRTEQRDSAMYRCASSLLTAGGPRDTQYFGPGTRLTVL.

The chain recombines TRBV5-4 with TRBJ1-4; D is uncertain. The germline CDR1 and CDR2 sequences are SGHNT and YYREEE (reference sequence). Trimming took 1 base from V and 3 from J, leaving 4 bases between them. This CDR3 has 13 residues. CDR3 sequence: CASSLLPNEKLFF. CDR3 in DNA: TGTGCCAGCAGCTTGTTGCCTAATGAAAAACTGTTTTTT.

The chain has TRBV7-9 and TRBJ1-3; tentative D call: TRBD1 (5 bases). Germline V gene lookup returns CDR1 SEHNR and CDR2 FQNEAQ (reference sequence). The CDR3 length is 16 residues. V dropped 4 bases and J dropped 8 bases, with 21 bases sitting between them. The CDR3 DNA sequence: TGTGCCAGCAGCTCCGAGCCATCCCGGGACTCATACACCATATATTTT. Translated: CASSSEPSRDSYTIYF. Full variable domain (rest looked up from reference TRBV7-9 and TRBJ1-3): DTGVSQNPRHKITKRGQNVTFRCDPISEHNRLYWYRQTLGQGPEFLTYFQNEAQLEKSRLLSDRFSAERPKGSFSTLEIQRTEQGDSAMYLCASSSEPSRDSYTIYFGEGSWLTVV.

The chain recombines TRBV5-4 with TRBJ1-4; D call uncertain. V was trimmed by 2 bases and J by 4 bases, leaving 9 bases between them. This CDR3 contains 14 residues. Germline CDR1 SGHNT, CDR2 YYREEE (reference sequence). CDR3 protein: CASSFLGSNEKLFF. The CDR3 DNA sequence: TGTGCCAGCAGCTTTCTGGGTAGTAATGAAAAACTGTTTTTT.

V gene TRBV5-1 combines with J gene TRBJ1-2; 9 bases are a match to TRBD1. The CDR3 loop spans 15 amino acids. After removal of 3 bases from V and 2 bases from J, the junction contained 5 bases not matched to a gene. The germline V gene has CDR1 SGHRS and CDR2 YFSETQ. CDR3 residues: CASSWGDRVNYGYTF. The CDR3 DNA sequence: TGCGCCAGCAGCTGGGGGGACAGGGTCAACTATGGCTACACCTTC.

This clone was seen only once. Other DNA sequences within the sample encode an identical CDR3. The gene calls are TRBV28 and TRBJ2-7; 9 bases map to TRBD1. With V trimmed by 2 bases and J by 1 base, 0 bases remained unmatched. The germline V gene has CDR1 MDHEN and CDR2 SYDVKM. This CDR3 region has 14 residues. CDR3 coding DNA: TGTGCCAGCAGTTTAGGGACAGGGTCCTACGAGCAGTACTTC. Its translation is CASSLGTGSYEQYF. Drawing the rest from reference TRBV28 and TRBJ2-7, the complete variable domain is DVKVTQSSRYLVKRTGEKVFLECVQDMDHENMFWYRQDPGLGLRLIYFSYDVKMKEKGDIPEGYSVSREKKERFSLILESASTNQTSMYLCASSLGTGSYEQYFGPGTRLTVT.

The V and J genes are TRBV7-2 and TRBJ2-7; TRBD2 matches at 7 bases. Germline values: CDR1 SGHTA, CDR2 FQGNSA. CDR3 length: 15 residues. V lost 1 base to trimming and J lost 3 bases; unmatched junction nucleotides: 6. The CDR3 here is CASSLGASGFYEQYF. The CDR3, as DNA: TGTGCCAGCAGCTTAGGGGCTAGCGGTTTCTACGAGCAGTACTTC.

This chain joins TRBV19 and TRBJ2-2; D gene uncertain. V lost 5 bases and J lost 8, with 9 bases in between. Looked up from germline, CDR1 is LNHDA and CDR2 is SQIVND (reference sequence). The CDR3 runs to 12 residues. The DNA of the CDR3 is TGTGCCAGTAGTCCCTGGGCGGGGGAGCTGTTTTTT. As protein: CASSPWAGELFF.